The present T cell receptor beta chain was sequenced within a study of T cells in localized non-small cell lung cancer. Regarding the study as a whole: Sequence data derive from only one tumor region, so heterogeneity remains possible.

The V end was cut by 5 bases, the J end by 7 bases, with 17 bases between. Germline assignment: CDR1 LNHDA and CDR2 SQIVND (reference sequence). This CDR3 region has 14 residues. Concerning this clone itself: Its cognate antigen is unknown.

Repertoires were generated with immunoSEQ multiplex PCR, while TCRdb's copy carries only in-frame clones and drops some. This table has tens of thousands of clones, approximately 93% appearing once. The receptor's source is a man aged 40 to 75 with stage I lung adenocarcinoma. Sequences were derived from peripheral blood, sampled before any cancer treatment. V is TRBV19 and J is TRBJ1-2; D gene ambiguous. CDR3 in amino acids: CASSPGPGVGGYTF. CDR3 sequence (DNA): TGTGCCAGTAGTCCTGGCCCAGGAGTCGGTGGCTACACCTTC.